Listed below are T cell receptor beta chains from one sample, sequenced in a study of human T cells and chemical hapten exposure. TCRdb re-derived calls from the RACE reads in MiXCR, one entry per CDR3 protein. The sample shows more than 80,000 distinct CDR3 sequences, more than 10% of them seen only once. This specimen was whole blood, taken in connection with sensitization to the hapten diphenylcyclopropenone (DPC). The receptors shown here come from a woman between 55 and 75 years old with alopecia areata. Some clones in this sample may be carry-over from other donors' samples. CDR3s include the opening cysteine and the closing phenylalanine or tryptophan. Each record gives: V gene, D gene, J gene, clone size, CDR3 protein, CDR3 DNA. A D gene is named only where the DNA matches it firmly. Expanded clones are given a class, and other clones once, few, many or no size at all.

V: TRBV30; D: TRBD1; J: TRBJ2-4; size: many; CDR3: CAWSGPGQGANIQYF; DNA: TGTGCCTGGAGTGGGCCGGGGCAGGGGGCGAACATTCAGTACTTC
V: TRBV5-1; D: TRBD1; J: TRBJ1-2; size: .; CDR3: CATRRLPGQGALDGYTF; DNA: TGCGCCACCCGACGACTTCCGGGACAGGGGGCGCTTGATGGCTACACCTTC
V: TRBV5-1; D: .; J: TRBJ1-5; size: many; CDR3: CASSPDRDQPQHF; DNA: TGCGCCAGCAGCCCCGACAGAGATCAGCCCCAGCATTTT
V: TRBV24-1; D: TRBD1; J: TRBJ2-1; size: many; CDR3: CATSDTTGTGVGGEQFF; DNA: TGTGCCACCAGTGATACTACCGGGACAGGGGTAGGGGGTGAGCAGTTCTTC
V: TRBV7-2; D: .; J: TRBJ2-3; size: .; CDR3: CASSSSYLSTDTQYF; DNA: TGTGCCAGCAGCTCGAGTTACCTTAGCACAGATACGCAGTATTTT
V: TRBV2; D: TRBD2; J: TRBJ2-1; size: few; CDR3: CASSGLAGHPPHNEQFF; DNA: TGTGCCAGCAGTGGTTTAGCGGGGCATCCCCCCCACAATGAGCAGTTCTTC
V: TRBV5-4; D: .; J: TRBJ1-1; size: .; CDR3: CASSLGTGSKFTEAFF; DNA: TGTGCCAGCAGCTTAGGCACCGGGAGCAAGTTTACTGAAGCTTTCTTT
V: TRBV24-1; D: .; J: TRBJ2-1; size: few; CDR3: CATQGTDRSHNEQFF; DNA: TGTGCCACTCAGGGTACGGACCGTTCCCACAATGAGCAGTTCTTC
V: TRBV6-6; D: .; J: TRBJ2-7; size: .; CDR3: CASSPSGSRYEQYF; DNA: TGTGCCAGCAGTCCTAGTGGGAGCCGCTACGAGCAGTACTTC
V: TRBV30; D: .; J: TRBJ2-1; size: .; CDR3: CAWSVQSADNEQFF; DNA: TGTGCCTGGAGTGTACAAAGCGCGGACAATGAGCAGTTCTTC
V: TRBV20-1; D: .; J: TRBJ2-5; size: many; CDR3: CSAKARAGDETQYF; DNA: TGCAGTGCCAAGGCCAGGGCCGGGGATGAGACCCAGTACTTC
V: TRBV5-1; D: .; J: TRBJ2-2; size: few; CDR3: CASSLERGSNTGELFF; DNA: TGCGCCAGCAGCTTGGAAAGGGGGTCGAACACCGGGGAGCTGTTTTTT
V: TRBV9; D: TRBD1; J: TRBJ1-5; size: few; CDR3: CASSPRPGQGLANQPQHF; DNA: TGTGCCAGCAGCCCCCGGCCCGGACAGGGTTTGGCCAATCAGCCCCAGCATTTT
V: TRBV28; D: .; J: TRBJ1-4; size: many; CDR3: CASSQTYGSLKLFF; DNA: TGTGCCAGCAGTCAGACGTATGGCAGCTTAAAACTGTTTTTT
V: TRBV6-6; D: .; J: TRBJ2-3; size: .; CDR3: CASSPGHSTDTQYF; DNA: TGTGCCAGCAGCCCAGGGCATTCCACAGATACGCAGTATTTT
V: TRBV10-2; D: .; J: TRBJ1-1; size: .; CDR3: CASSLQMNTEALF; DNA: TGCGCCAGCAGCCTACAGATGAACACTGAAGCTCTCTTT
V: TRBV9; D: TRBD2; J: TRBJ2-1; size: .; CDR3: CASSVEVSGGDEQFF; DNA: TGTGCCAGCAGCGTAGAAGTTAGCGGGGGCGATGAGCAGTTCTTC
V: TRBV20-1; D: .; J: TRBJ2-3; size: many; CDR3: CSASPPGRTQYF; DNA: TGCAGTGCGAGCCCTCCGGGGCGGACGCAGTATTTT
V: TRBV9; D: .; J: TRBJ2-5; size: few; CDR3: CASSVGQRETQYF; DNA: TGTGCCAGCAGCGTCGGACAGAGAGAGACCCAGTACTTC
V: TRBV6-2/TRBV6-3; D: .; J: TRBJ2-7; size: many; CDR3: CASSYLQSYEQYF; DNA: TGTGCCAGCAGTTACTTACAGTCCTACGAGCAGTACTTC
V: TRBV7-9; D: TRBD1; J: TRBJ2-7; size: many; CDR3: CASQTGASYEQYF; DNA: TGTGCCAGTCAGACAGGGGCGTCCTACGAGCAGTACTTC
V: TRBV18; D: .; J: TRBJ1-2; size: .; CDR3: CASSPPSGSSGYTF; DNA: TGTGCCAGCTCACCACCGTCAGGGTCCTCTGGCTACACCTTC
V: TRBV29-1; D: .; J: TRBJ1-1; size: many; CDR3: CSGEGGAGAFF; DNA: TGCAGCGGGGAAGGCGGAGCCGGAGCTTTCTTT
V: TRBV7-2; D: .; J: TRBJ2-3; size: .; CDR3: CASSLTQYF; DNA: TGTGCCAGCAGCTTAACGCAGTATTTT
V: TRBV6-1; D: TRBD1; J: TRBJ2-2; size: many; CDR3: CASSPLPYPGQGAGNTGELFF; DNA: TGTGCCAGCAGTCCCCTCCCCTATCCGGGACAGGGGGCGGGTAACACCGGGGAGCTGTTTTTT
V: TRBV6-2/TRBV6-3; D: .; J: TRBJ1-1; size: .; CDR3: CASSRWSEAFF; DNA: TGTGCCAGCAGCCGATGGTCTGAAGCTTTCTTT
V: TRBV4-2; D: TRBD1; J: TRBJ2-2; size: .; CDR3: CASSQGQGTGELFF; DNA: TGTGCCAGCAGCCAAGGACAGGGCACCGGGGAGCTGTTTTTT
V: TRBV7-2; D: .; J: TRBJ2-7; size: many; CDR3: CASSFWGSSYEQYF; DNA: TGTGCCAGCAGCTTCTGGGGTTCGTCCTACGAGCAGTACTTC
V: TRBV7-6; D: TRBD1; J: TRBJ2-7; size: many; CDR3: CASSKTGQGVPYEQYF; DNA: TGTGCCAGCAGCAAAACCGGACAGGGGGTCCCCTACGAGCAGTACTTC
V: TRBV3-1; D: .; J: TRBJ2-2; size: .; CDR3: CASSQDHRGTGELFF; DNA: TGTGCCAGCAGCCAAGATCACCGGGGAACCGGGGAGCTGTTTTTT
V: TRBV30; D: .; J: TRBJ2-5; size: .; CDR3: CAWSPAGETQYF; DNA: TGTGCCTGGAGTCCCGCAGGGGAGACCCAGTACTTC
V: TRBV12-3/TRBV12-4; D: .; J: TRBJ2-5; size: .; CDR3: CASSLSTETQYF; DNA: TGTGCCAGCAGTTTAAGCACGGAGACCCAGTACTTC